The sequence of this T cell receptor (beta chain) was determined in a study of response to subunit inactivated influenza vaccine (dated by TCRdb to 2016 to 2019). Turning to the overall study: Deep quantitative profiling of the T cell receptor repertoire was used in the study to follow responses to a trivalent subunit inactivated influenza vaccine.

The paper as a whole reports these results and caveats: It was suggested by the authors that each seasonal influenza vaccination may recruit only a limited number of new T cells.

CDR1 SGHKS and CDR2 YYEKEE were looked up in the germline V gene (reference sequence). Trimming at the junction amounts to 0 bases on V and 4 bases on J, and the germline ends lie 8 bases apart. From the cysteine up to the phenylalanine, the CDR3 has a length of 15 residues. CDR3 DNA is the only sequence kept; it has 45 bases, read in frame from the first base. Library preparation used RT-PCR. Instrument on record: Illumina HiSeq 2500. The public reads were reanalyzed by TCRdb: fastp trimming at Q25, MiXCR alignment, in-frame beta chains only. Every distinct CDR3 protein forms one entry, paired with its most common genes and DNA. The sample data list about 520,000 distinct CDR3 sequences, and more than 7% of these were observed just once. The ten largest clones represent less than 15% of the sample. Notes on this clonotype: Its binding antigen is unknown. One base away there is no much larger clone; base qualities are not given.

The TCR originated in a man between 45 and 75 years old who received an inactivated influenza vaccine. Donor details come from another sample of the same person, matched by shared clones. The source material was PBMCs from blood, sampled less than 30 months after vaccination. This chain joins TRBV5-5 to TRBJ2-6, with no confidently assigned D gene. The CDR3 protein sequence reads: CASSLEGYGANVLTF. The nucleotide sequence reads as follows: TGTGCCAGCAGCTTGGAAGGGTACGGGGCCAACGTCCTGACTTTC.